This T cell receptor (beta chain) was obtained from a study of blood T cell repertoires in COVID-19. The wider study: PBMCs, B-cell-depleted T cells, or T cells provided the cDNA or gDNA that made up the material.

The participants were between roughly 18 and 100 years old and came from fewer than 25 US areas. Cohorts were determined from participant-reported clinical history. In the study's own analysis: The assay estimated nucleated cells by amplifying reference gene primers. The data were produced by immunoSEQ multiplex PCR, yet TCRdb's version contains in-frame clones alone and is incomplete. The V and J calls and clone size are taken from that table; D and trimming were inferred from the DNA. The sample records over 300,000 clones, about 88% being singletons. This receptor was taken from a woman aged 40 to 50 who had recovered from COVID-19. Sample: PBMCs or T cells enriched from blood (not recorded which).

The CDR3 DNA reads as TGTGCCAGCAGAAGAAGGGAGGTCCAGCCCCAGCATTTT. It codes for CASRRREVQPQHF. This rearrangement joins TRBV28 to TRBJ1-5; no definite D call. Trimming took 6 bases from V and 7 from J, leaving 13 bases between them. The CDR3 contains 13 residues. Germline V CDR1 and CDR2: MDHEN, SYDVKM.